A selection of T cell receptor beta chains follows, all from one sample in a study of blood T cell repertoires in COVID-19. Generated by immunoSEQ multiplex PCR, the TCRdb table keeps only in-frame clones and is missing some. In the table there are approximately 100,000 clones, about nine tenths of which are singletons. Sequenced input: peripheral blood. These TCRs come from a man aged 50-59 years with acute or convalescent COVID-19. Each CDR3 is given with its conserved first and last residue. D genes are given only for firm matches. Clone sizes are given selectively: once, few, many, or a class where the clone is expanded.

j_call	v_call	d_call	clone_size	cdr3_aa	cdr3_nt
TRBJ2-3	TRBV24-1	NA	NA	CATSDAGTSSTDTQYF	TGTGCCACCAGTGATGCCGGGACATCGAGCACAGATACGCAGTATTTT
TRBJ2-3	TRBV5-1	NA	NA	CASSLEGRPTDTQYF	TGCGCCAGCAGCCTGGAGGGGCGCCCCACAGATACGCAGTATTTT
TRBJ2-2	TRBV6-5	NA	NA	CASSSANTGELFF	TGTGCCAGCAGTTCAGCGAACACCGGGGAGCTGTTTTTT
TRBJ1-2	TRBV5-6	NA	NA	CASSAQGYGYTF	TGTGCCAGCAGCGCACAGGGATATGGCTACACCTTC
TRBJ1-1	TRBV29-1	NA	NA	CSVEDRGGTEAFF	TGCAGCGTTGAAGATCGGGGGGGAACTGAAGCTTTCTTT
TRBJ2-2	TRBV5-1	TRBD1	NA	CASSLGGTGRTTGELFF	TGCGCCAGCAGCTTGGGTGGGACAGGGAGAACCACCGGGGAGCTGTTTTTT
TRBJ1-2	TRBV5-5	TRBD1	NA	CASTTGGLGYGYTF	TGTGCCAGCACAACAGGGGGCTTGGGCTATGGCTACACCTTC
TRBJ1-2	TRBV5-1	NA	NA	CASSFGQPYGYTF	TGCGCCAGCAGCTTTGGACAGCCCTATGGCTACACCTTC
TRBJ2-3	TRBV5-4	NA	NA	CASSLSSLPDTQYF	TGTGCCAGCAGCTTGTCTTCCCTACCCGATACGCAGTATTTT
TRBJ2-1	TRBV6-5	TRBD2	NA	CATRSGGTNEQFF	TGTGCCACCCGCAGCGGGGGGACGAATGAGCAGTTCTTC
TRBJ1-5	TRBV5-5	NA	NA	CASSLVEDYSNQPQHF	TGTGCCAGCAGCTTGGTTGAGGATTATAGCAATCAGCCCCAGCATTTT
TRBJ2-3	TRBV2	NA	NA	CASKYISSTDTQYF	TGTGCCAGCAAGTACATATCTAGCACAGATACGCAGTATTTT
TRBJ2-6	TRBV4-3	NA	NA	CASSQDPGQSSGANVLTF	TGCGCCAGCAGCCAAGACCCGGGACAAAGCTCTGGGGCCAACGTCCTGACTTTC
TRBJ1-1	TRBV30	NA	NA	CAGGGWTNTEAFF	TGTGCCGGGGGGGGGTGGACGAACACTGAAGCTTTCTTT
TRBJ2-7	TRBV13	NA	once	CASSLAGQGIYEQYF	TGTGCCAGCAGCTTAGCGGGGCAGGGGATCTACGAGCAGTACTTC
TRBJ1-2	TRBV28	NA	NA	CASSLGASLRGYTF	TGTGCCAGCAGTTTGGGGGCCTCCCTCAGGGGCTACACCTTC
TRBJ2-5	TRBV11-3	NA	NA	CASSFSPGGGETQYF	TGTGCCAGCAGCTTTAGTCCCGGGGGTGGGGAGACCCAGTACTTC
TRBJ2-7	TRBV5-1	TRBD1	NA	CASSPGQSYEQYF	TGCGCCAGCAGCCCGGGACAGTCCTACGAGCAGTACTTC
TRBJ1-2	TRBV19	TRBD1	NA	CASSIPSQGNYGYTF	TGTGCCAGTAGTATACCCTCACAGGGGAACTATGGCTACACCTTC
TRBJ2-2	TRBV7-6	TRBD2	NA	CASSPYSGGVNTGELFF	TGTGCCAGCAGTCCTTATAGCGGGGGAGTGAACACCGGGGAGCTGTTTTTT
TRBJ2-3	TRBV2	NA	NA	CASSEARGTDTQYF	TGTGCCAGCAGTGAAGCGCGGGGCACAGATACGCAGTATTTT
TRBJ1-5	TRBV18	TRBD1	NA	CASSPGQGDLLQPQHF	TGTGCCAGCTCACCCGGACAGGGGGACCTTTTGCAGCCCCAGCATTTT
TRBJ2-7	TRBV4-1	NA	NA	CASSQDSNSPYEQYF	TGCGCCAGCAGCCAAGATTCGAACAGCCCCTACGAGCAGTACTTC
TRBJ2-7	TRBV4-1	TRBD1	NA	CASSQGQGEQYF	TGCGCCAGCAGCCAAGGACAGGGAGAGCAGTACTTC
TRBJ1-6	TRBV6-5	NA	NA	CASSYSNLRVSSPLHF	TGTGCCAGCAGTTACTCGAATCTGAGGGTGAGTTCACCCCTCCACTTT
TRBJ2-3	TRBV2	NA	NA	CASGYVADTQYF	TGTGCCAGCGGTTACGTGGCCGATACGCAGTATTTT
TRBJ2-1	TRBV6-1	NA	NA	CASSGQDSGFYNEQFF	TGTGCCAGCAGTGGACAGGATAGTGGGTTTTACAATGAGCAGTTCTTC
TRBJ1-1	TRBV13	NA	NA	CASSEDSEAFF	TGTGCCAGCAGTGAGGACAGTGAAGCTTTCTTT
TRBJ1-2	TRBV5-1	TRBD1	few	CASSTGQGDVAYTF	TGCGCCAGCAGCACAGGACAGGGCGATGTTGCATACACCTTC